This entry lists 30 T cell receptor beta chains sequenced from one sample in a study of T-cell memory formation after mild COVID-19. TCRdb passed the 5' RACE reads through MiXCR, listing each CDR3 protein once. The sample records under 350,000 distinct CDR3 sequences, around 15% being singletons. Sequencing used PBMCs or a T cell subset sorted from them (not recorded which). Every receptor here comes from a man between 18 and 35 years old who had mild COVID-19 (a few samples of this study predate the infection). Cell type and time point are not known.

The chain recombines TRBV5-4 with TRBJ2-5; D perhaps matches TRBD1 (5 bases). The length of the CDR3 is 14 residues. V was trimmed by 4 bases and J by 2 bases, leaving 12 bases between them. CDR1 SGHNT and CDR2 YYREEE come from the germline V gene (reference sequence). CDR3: CASSERQIQETQYF. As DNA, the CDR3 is TGTGCCAGCAGCGAGAGACAGATTCAAGAGACCCAGTACTTC.

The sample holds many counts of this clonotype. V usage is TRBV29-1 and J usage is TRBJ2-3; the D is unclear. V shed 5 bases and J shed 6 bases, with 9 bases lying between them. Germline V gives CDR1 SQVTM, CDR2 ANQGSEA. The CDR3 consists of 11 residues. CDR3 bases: TGCAGCGTTAACAAAAAGGATACGCAGTATTTT. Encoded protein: CSVNKKDTQYF.

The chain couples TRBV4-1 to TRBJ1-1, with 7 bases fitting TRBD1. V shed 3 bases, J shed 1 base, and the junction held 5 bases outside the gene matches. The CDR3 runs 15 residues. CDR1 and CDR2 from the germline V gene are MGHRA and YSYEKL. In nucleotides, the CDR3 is TGCGCCAGCAGCCACCGACAGGGTTCGAACACTGAAGCTTTCTTT. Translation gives CASSHRQGSNTEAFF.

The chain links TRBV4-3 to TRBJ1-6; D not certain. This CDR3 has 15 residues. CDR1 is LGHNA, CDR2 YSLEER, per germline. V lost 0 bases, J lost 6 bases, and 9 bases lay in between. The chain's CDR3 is CASSQDGQLNSPLHF. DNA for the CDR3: TGCGCCAGCAGCCAAGATGGGCAGCTTAATTCACCCCTCCACTTT.

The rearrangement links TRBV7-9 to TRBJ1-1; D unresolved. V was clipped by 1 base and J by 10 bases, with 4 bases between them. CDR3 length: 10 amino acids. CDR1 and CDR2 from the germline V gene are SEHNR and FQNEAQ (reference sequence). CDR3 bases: TGTGCCAGCAGCTTAGTTGGAGCTTTCTTT. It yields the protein CASSLVGAFF.

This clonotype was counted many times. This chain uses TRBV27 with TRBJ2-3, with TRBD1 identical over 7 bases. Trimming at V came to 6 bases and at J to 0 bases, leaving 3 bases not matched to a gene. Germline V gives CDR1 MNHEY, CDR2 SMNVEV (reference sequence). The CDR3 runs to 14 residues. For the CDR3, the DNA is TGTGCCAGCAGGCCGGGACAGAGCACAGATACGCAGTATTTT. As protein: CASRPGQSTDTQYF.

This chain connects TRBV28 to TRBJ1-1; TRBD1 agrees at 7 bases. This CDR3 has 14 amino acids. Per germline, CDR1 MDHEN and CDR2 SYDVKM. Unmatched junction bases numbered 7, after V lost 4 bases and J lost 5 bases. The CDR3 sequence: CASSSRQGGTEAFF. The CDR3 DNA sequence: TGTGCCAGCAGTTCCCGACAGGGAGGGACTGAAGCTTTCTTT.

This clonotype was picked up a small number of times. The DNA for the CDR3 is TGTGCCAGCAGTGGGGACAGTACCTACGAGCAGTACGTC. It encodes CASSGDSTYEQYV. The chain carries TRBV2 and TRBJ2-7; TRBD1 aligns across 7 bases. Germline lookup yields CDR1 SNHLY and CDR2 FYNNEI. This CDR3 comprises 13 residues. V was clipped by 4 bases and J by 2 bases; unmatched bases: 2.

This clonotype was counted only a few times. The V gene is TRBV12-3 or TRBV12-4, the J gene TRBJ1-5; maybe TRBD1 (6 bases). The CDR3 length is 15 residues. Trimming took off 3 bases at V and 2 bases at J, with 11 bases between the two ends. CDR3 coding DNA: TGTGCCAGCAGTTTCGGACGACAGGGCAATCAGCCCCAGCATTTT. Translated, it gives CASSFGRQGNQPQHF.

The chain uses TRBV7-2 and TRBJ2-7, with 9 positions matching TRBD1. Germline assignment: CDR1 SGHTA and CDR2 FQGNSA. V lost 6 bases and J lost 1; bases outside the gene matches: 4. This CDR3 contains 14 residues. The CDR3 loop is CASRRQGGSYEQYF. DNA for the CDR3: TGTGCCAGCAGGCGACAGGGGGGATCCTACGAGCAGTACTTC.

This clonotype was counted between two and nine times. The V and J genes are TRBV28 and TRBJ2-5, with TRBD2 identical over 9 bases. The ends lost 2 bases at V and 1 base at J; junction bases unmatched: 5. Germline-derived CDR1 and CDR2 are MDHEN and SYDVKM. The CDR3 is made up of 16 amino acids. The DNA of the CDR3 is TGTGCCAGCAGTTTAAGTCCTAGCGGGGTCCAAGAGACCCAGTACTTC. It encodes CASSLSPSGVQETQYF.

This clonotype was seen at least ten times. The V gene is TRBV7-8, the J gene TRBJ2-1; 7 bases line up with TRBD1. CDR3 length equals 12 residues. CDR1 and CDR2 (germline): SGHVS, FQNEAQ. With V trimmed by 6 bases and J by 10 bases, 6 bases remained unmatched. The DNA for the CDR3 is TGTGCCAGCAGAGAACAGGGGAACGAGCAGTTCTTC. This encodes CASREQGNEQFF.

This CDR3 is CAISGDGYEQYF. The CDR3 region has the DNA TGTGCCATCAGTGGGGACGGCTACGAGCAGTACTTC. The genes are TRBV10-3 and TRBJ2-7; perhaps D is TRBD1 or TRBD2 (5 bases each). Trimming took 4 bases from V and 3 from J, leaving 7 bases between them. CDR1 is ENHRY, CDR2 SYGVKD, per germline. CDR3 length: 12 amino acids.

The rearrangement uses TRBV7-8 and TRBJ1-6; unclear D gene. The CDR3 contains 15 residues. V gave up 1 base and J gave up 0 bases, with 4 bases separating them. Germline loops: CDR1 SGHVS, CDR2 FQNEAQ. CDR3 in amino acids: CASSLDSSYNSPLHF. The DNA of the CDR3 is TGTGCCAGCAGCTTAGACAGCTCCTATAATTCACCCCTCCACTTT. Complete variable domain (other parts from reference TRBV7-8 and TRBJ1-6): GAGVSQSPRYKVAKRGQDVALRCDPISGHVSLFWYQQALGQGPEFLTYFQNEAQLDKSGLPSDRFFAERPEGSVSTLKIQRTQQEDSAVYLCASSLDSSYNSPLHFGNGTRLTVT.

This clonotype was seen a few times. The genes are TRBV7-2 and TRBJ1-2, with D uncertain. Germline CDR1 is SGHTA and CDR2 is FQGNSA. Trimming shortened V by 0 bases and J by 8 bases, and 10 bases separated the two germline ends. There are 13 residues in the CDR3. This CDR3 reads CASSLAVLRGYTF. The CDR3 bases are TGTGCCAGCAGCTTAGCGGTCCTGCGGGGCTACACCTTC.

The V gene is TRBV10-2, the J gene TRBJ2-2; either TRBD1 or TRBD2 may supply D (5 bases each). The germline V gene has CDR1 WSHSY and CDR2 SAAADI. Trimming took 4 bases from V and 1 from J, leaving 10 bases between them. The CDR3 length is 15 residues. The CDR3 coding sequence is TGCGCCAGCAGTGTTGAGGGGTTGAACACCGGGGAGCTGTTTTTT. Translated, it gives CASSVEGLNTGELFF.

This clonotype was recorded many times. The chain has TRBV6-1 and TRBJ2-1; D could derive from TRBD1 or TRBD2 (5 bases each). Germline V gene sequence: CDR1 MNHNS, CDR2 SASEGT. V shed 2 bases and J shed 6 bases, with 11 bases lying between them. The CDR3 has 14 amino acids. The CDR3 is CASSEIGARNEQFF. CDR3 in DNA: TGTGCCAGCAGTGAAATCGGGGCCCGCAATGAGCAGTTCTTC.

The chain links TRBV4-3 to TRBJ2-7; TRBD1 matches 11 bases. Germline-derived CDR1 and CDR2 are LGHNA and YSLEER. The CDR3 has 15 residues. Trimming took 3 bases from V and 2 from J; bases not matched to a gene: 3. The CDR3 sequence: CASSQDRGRPYEQYV. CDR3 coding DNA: TGCGCCAGCAGCCAGGACAGGGGGCGGCCCTACGAGCAGTACGTC.

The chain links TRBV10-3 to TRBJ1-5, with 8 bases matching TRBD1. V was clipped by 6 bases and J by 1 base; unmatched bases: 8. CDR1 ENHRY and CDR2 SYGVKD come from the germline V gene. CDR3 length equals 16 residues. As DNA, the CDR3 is TGTGCCATCAGCTCTGGACAGGGTCGGAGCAATCAGCCCCAGCATTTT. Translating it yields CAISSGQGRSNQPQHF.

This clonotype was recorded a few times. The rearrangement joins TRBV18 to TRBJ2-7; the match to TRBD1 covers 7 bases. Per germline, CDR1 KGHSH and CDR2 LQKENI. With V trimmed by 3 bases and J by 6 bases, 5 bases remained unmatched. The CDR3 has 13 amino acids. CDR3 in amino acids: CASSPPDRVEQYV. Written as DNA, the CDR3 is TGTGCCAGCTCACCGCCCGACAGGGTCGAGCAGTACGTC.

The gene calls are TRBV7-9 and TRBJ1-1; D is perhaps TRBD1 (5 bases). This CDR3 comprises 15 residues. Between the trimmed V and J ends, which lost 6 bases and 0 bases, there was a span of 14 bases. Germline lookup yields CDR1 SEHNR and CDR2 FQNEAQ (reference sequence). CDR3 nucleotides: TGTGCCAGCAGTCTAGGTGGGACCATGAACACTGAAGCTTTCTTT. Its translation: CASSLGGTMNTEAFF.

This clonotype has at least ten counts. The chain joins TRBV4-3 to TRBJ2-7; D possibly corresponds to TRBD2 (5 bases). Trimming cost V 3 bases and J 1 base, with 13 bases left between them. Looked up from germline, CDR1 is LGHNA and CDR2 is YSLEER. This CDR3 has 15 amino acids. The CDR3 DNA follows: TGCGCCAGCAGCCAGGCCAGCGGTTGGTCCTACGAGCAGTACTTC. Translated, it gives CASSQASGWSYEQYF.

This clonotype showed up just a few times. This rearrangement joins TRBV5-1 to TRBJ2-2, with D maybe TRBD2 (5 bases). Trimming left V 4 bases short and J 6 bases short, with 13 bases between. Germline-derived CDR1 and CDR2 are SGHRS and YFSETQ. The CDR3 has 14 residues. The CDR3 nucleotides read TGCGCCAGCAGCCCGGACGGGGTAGCCGGGGAGCTGTTTTTT. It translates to CASSPDGVAGELFF. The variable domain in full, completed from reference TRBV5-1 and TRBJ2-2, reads KAGVTQTPRYLIKTRGQQVTLSCSPISGHRSVSWYQQTPGQGLQFLFEYFSETQRNKGNFPGRFSGRQFSNSRSEMNVSTLELGDSALYLCASSPDGVAGELFFGEGSRLTVL.

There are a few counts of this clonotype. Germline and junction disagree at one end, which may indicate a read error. The CDR3 reads CVSSLRTSGEAYNEQFF. CDR3 sequence (DNA): TGCGTCAGCAGCCTTAGGACTAGCGGGGAGGCCTACAATGAGCAGTTCTTC. The V call is TRBV5-1, the J call TRBJ2-1; 12 positions match TRBD2. The V gene's germline CDR1 is SGHRS and CDR2 YFSETQ. The CDR3 sequence is 17 residues long.

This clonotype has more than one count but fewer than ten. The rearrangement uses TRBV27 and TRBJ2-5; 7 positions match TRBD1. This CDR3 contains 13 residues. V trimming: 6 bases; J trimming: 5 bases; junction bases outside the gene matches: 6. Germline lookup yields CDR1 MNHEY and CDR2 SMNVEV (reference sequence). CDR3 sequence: CASRPGQSETQYF. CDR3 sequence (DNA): TGTGCCAGCAGACCGGGACAGTCGGAGACCCAGTACTTC.

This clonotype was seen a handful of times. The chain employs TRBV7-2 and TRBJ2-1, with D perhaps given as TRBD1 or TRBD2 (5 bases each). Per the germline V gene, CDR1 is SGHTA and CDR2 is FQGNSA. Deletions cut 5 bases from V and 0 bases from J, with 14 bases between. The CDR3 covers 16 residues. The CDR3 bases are TGTGCCAGCAGCGTCCGTGGGGGACCCTCCTACAATGAGCAGTTCTTC. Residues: CASSVRGGPSYNEQFF.

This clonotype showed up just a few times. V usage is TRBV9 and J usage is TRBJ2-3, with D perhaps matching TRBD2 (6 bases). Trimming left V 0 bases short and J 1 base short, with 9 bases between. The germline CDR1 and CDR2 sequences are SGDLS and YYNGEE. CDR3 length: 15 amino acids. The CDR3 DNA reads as TGTGCCAGCAGCGTAGGCGCTAGCGGCACAGATACGCAGTATTTT. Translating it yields CASSVGASGTDTQYF.

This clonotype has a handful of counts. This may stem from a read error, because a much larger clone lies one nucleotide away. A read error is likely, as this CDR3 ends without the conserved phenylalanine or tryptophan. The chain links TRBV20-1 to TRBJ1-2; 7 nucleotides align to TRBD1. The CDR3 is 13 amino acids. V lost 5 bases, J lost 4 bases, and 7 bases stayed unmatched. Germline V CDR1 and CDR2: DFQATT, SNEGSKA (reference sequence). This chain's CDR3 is CSAPDRDLYGYTL. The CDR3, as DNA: TGCAGTGCTCCCGACAGGGACCTCTATGGCTACACCCTC.

The CDR3 is CASSLAGQTLNTGELFF. The CDR3 bases are TGTGCCAGCAGTTTAGCGGGACAGACATTGAACACCGGGGAGCTGTTTTTT. This chain uses TRBV12-3 or TRBV12-4 with TRBJ2-2, with TRBD1 matching over 7 bases. The V gene end was trimmed by 0 bases and the J gene end by 1 base; junction bases not matched to a gene: 5. The CDR3 length is 17 residues.

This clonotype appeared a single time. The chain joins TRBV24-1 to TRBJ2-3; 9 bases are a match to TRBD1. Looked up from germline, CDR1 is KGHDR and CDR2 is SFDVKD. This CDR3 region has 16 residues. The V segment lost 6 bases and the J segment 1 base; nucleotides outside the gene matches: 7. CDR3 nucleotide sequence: TGTGCCACCAGTACCCCACGGACAGGGGGCACAGATACGCAGTATTTT. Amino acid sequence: CATSTPRTGGTDTQYF.